These 17 T cell receptor beta chains share one sample of origin, sequenced in a study of T cells after yellow fever vaccination. In TCRdb, the 5' RACE reads were re-called with MiXCR into one record per CDR3 protein. The table shows about 320,000 distinct CDR3 sequences, with 12% occurring only once. Specimen: CD4+ T cells sorted from PBMCs, collected 15 days after the yellow fever booster vaccination. The receptors originated from a man younger than 30 who received the YFV17D yellow fever vaccine.

The chain carries TRBV10-3 and TRBJ2-7; no definite D call. V was trimmed by 0 bases and J by 3 bases, leaving 6 bases between them. This CDR3 has 13 residues. CDR1 and CDR2 (germline): ENHRY, SYGVKD. CDR3 protein: CAISESTLYEQYV. The CDR3 DNA sequence: TGTGCCATCAGTGAGTCGACACTCTACGAGCAGTACGTC.

The sample holds a few counts of this clonotype. The V gene is TRBV18, the J gene TRBJ2-5; TRBD1 agrees at 7 bases. Trimming at V came to 5 bases and at J to 5 bases, leaving 8 bases not matched to a gene. Germline values: CDR1 KGHSH, CDR2 LQKENI. This CDR3 region has 14 residues. The CDR3 loop is CASSSDRERETQYF. CDR3 nucleotide sequence: TGTGCCAGCTCATCCGACAGGGAACGCGAGACCCAGTACTTC.

This clonotype turned up a few times. The rearrangement links TRBV24-1 to TRBJ2-5; D may be TRBD1 (5 bases). V was clipped by 5 bases and J by 4 bases, with 22 bases between them. The CDR3 is 17 residues long. Germline V gene data show CDR1 as KGHDR and CDR2 as SFDVKD. CDR3 sequence: CATSGGAAHPVGETQYF. The CDR3 region has the DNA TGTGCCACCAGTGGTGGGGCGGCCCACCCGGTTGGAGAGACCCAGTACTTC.

This sequence joins TRBV5-1 and TRBJ2-2; TRBD1 is a possible D gene (6 bases). Germline CDR1 and CDR2: SGHRS and YFSETQ. The CDR3 consists of 15 residues. V was pared by 2 bases and J by 4 bases, with 12 bases between. The CDR3 here is CASSLQGRSTGELFF. The CDR3 region has the DNA TGCGCCAGCAGCTTACAGGGAAGGAGCACCGGGGAGCTGTTTTTT.

This clonotype has more than one count but fewer than ten. The chain carries TRBV12-3 or TRBV12-4 and TRBJ2-2; 7 bases are a match to TRBD1. This CDR3 is 15 amino acids long. V was pared by 5 bases and J by 3 bases, with 6 bases of the junction left unmatched. CDR3 protein: CASSPTGKDTGELFF. The DNA for the CDR3 is TGTGCCAGCAGTCCGACAGGGAAGGACACCGGGGAGCTGTTTTTT.

Many counts were recorded for this clonotype. The chain combines TRBV7-6 with TRBJ1-5; D perhaps matches TRBD1 (5 bases). Germline-derived CDR1 and CDR2 are SGHVS and FNYEAQ. V lost 6 bases to trimming and J lost 8 bases, with 14 bases between them. This CDR3 has 13 amino acids. This CDR3 reads CASSSGTAKPQHF. The CDR3 DNA follows: TGTGCCAGCAGTTCCGGGACGGCGAAGCCCCAGCATTTT.

This clonotype came up a few times. The V and J genes are TRBV5-4 and TRBJ2-5; D gene unclear. V was clipped by 4 bases and J by 2 bases, with 15 bases between them. The CDR3 runs to 15 residues. CDR1 is SGHNT and CDR2 is YYREEE in the germline V gene (reference sequence). In nucleotides, the CDR3 is TGTGCCAGCAGCACCCGAAATGCGGCACAAGAGACCCAGTACTTC. It yields the protein CASSTRNAAQETQYF.

The CDR3 spells CASSLSKGGVHEQYF. CDR3 nucleotide sequence: TGCGCCAGCAGCTTGAGCAAGGGTGGGGTCCACGAGCAGTACTTC. V and J are TRBV5-1 and TRBJ2-7; no firm D call. The CDR3 has 15 amino acids. CDR1 and CDR2 (germline): SGHRS, YFSETQ. The V end lost 1 base, the J end lost 5 bases, and 16 bases lay between the germline ends. Variable domain in full (rest from reference TRBV5-1 and TRBJ2-7): KAGVTQTPRYLIKTRGQQVTLSCSPISGHRSVSWYQQTPGQGLQFLFEYFSETQRNKGNFPGRFSGRQFSNSRSEMNVSTLELGDSALYLCASSLSKGGVHEQYFGPGTRLTVT.

This clonotype was found a few times. This CDR3 is CASSLEQPVPPDTQYF. The CDR3 coding sequence is TGCGCCAGCAGCTTGGAACAACCTGTCCCCCCAGATACGCAGTATTTT. This chain uses TRBV5-1 with TRBJ2-3; D call uncertain. With 0 bases removed from V and 4 bases from J, the gap between germline ends came to 15 bases. CDR1 SGHRS and CDR2 YFSETQ come from the germline V gene. The length of the CDR3 is 16 residues.

This clonotype was seen a handful of times. The chain uses TRBV20-1 and TRBJ2-1; D not certain. This CDR3 spans 11 amino acids. The germline V and J ends were trimmed by 7 bases and 5 bases, with 9 bases remaining between them. Germline CDR1 DFQATT, CDR2 SNEGSKA (reference sequence). In DNA, the CDR3 is TGCAGTGTCAAGGCCCACAATGAGCAGTTCTTC. Translated, it gives CSVKAHNEQFF.

V is TRBV20-1 and J is TRBJ1-5, with D unclear. The germline V and J ends were trimmed by 2 bases and 0 bases, with 8 bases remaining between them. The CDR3 has 14 residues. Germline CDR1 is DFQATT and CDR2 is SNEGSKA (reference sequence). As DNA, the CDR3 is TGCAGTGCTAGAACGGGAAATAGCAATCAGCCCCAGCATTTT. It is translated as CSARTGNSNQPQHF.

There are many counts of this clonotype. This sequence joins TRBV12-3 or TRBV12-4 and TRBJ2-5, with D perhaps TRBD1 or TRBD2 (5 bases each). The CDR3 loop spans 14 amino acids. With 7 bases removed from V and 3 bases from J, the gap between germline ends came to 15 bases. The chain's CDR3 is CASTPFGTEETQYF. CDR3 DNA: TGTGCCAGCACCCCCTTTGGGACGGAAGAGACCCAGTACTTC.

This rearrangement joins TRBV19 to TRBJ2-7; 7 nucleotides match TRBD1. The junction had 12 bases not matched to a gene; V was cut back by 6 bases and J by 7 bases. Germline assignment: CDR1 LNHDA and CDR2 SQIVND (reference sequence). The length of the CDR3 is 14 residues. The DNA for the CDR3 is TGTGCCAGTAGCAACCCGGGACAGTTGGGGGAGCAGTACTTC. Translated: CASSNPGQLGEQYF.

This clonotype was observed a few times. The V and J genes are TRBV29-1 and TRBJ2-7; possibly TRBD1 for D (5 bases). Germline-derived CDR1 and CDR2 are SQVTM and ANQGSEA. The CDR3 covers 12 residues. Trimming shortened V by 6 bases and J by 3 bases, and 12 bases separated the two germline ends. The CDR3 reads CSVSSDSYEQYF. The CDR3 DNA reads TGCAGCGTAAGCTCCGACAGCTACGAGCAGTACTTC.

The chain is built from TRBV7-9 and TRBJ2-2; a weak D match, TRBD1 (6 bases). The CDR3 consists of 15 residues. V lost 5 bases and J lost 2, with 12 bases in between. CDR1 SEHNR and CDR2 FQNEAQ come from the germline V gene (reference sequence). The CDR3 sequence is CASSPRQVNTGELFF. CDR3 in DNA: TGTGCCAGCAGCCCCCGACAGGTTAACACCGGGGAGCTGTTTTTT.

This chain connects TRBV20-1 to TRBJ1-2; D might be TRBD1 (5 bases). The CDR3 runs 15 residues. The germline gives CDR1 DFQATT, CDR2 SNEGSKA (reference sequence). The CDR3 loop is CSSFRGTPGGYGYTF. The CDR3 DNA sequence: TGCAGCTCCTTCCGGGGCACCCCCGGGGGTTATGGCTACACCTTC.

In its sample, this clonotype was seen a few times. This chain joins TRBV28 and TRBJ2-7, with D uncertain. This CDR3 is built from 10 residues. V was clipped by 7 bases and J by 7 bases, with 8 bases between them. From germline, CDR1 is MDHEN and CDR2 SYDVKM. This CDR3 reads CASTVLEQYV. The CDR3 DNA reads TGTGCCAGCACAGTTTTAGAGCAGTACGTC.